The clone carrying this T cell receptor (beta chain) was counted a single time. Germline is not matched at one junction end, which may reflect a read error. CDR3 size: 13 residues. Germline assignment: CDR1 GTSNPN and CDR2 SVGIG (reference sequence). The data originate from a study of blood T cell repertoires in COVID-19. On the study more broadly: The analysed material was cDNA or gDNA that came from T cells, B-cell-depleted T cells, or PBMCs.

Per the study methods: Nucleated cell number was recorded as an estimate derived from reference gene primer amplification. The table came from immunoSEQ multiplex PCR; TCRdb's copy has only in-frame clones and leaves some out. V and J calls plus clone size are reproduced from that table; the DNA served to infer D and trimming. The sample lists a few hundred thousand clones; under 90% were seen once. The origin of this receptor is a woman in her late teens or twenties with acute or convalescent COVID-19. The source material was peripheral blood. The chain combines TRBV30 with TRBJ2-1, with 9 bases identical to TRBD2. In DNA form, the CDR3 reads TGTGCCTGGAGTGTACGTAGTAGCGGGAGCGTGATCTTC. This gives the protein CAWSVRSSGSVIF.